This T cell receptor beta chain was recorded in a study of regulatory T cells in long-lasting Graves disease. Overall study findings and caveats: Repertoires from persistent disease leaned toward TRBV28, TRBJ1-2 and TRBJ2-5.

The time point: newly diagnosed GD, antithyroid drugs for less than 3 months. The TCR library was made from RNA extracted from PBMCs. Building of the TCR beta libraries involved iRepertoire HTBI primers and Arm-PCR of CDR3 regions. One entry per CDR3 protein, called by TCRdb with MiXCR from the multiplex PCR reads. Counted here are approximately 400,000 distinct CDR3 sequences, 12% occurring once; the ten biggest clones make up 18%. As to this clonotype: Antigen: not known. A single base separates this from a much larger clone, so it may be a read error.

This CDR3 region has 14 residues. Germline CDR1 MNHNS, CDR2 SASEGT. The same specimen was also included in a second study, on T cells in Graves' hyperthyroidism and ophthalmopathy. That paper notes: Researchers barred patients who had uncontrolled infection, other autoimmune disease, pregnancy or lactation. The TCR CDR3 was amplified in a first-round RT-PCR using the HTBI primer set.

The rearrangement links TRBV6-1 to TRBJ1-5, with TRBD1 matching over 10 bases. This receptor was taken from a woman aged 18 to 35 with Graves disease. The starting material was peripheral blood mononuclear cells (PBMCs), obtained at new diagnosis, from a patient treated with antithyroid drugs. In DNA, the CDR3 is TGTGCCGGCAGATGGGACAGGGGTTTTCAGCCCCAGCATTTT. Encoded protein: CAGRWDRGFQPQHF.